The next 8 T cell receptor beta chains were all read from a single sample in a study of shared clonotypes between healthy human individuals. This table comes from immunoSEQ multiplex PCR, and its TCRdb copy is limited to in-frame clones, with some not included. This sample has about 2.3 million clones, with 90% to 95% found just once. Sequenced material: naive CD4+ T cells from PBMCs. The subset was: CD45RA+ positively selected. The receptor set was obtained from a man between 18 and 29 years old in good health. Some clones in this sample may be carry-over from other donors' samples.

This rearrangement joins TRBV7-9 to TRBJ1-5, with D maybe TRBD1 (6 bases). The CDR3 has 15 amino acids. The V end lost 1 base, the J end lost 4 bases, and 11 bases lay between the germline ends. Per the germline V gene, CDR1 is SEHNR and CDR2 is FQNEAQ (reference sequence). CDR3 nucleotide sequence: TGTGCCAGCAGCTTAGTGGGGACACTGAATCAGCCCCAGCATTTT. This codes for CASSLVGTLNQPQHF.

CDR3: CASSLGPSGRVSYNEQFF. The CDR3 coding sequence is TGCGCCAGCAGCTTGGGTCCTAGCGGGAGGGTCTCCTACAATGAGCAGTTCTTC. The V and J genes are TRBV5-1 and TRBJ2-1, with TRBD2 matching 12 bases. This CDR3 is built from 18 residues. Germline CDR1 is SGHRS and CDR2 is YFSETQ. V lost 0 bases, J lost 0 bases, and 4 bases stayed unmatched.

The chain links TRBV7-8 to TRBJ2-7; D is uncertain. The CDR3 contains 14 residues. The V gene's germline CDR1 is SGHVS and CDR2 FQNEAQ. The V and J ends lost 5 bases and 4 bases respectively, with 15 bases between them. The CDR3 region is CASSPRSTVYEQYF. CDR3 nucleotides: TGTGCCAGCAGCCCCCGATCGACGGTATACGAGCAGTACTTC. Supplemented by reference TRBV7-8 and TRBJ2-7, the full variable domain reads GAGVSQSPRYKVAKRGQDVALRCDPISGHVSLFWYQQALGQGPEFLTYFQNEAQLDKSGLPSDRFFAERPEGSVSTLKIQRTQQEDSAVYLCASSPRSTVYEQYFGPGTRLTVT.

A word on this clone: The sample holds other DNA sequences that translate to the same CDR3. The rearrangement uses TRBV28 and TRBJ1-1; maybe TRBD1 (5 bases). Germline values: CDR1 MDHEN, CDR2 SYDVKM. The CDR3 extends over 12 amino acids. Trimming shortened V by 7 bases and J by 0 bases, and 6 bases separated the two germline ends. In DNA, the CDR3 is TGTGCCAGCAAAGGGGTGAACACTGAAGCTTTCTTT. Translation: CASKGVNTEAFF.

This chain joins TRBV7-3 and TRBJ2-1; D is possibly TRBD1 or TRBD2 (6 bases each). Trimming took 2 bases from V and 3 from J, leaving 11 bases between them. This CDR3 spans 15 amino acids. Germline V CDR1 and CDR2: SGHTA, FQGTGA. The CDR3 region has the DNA TGTGCCAGCAGCTTAGGCAGGGGAGGCTACAATGAGCAGTTCTTC. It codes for CASSLGRGGYNEQFF.

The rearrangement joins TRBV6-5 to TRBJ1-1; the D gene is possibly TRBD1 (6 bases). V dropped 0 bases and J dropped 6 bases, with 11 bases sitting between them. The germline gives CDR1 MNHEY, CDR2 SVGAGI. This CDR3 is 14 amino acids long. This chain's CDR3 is CASSYSGGEAEAFF. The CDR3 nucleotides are TGTGCCAGCAGTTACTCGGGGGGCGAGGCTGAAGCTTTCTTT.

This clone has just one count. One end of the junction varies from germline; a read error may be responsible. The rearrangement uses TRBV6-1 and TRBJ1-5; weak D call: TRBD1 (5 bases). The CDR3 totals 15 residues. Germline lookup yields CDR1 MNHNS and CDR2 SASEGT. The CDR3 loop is CASTVERGRNRPQHF. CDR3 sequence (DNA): TGTGCCAGCACCGTGGAGAGGGGCCGGAATCGGCCCCAGCATTTT.

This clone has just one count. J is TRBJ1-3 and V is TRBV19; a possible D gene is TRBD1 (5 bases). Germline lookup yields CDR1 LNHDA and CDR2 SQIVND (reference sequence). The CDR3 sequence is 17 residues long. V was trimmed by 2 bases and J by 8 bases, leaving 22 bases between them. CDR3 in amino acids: CASSIPPGGTVGYTIYF. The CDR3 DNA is TGTGCCAGTAGTATACCCCCTGGAGGGACGGTGGGATACACCATATATTTT.